The 32 T cell receptor beta chains presented below share a single source sample, sequenced in a study of shared clonotypes between healthy human individuals (dated by TCRdb to 2020 to 2022). CD8 naive samples were obtained by positive selection for CCR7 among CD45RO-negative cells, yielding a CD45RA+CCR7+ population from which TemRA cells were excluded. Library preparation was by the immunoSEQ multiplex PCR assay. TCRdb mirrors the immuneACCESS table, restricted to in-frame sequences. Some clones are absent from its copies; in checked studies, under half trace to an unresolved V gene, and the reason for the others is unknown. The sample table lists hundreds of thousands of clones, around 96% of them with a count of one. Less than 0.25% of the sample is held by the ten biggest clonotypes. The sequenced sample consisted of naive CD8+ T cells sorted from blood. Read against the paper, the sample's cell subset or site label means: CD45RA+CCR7+. The receptors shown here come from a young man in good health.

V usage is TRBV2 and J usage is TRBJ2-1; 8 bases fit TRBD2. This CDR3 contains 17 residues. The germline V gene has CDR1 SNHLY and CDR2 FYNNEI. With V trimmed by 7 bases and J by 7 bases, 18 bases remained unmatched. This CDR3 reads CASMFSREEVSPNEQFF. CDR3 nucleotide sequence: TGTGCCAGCATGTTTTCGCGGGAGGAAGTTTCTCCGAATGAGCAGTTCTTC.

V and J are TRBV4-3 and TRBJ2-1; 7 bases line up with TRBD2. This CDR3 comprises 17 residues. Germline values: CDR1 LGHNA, CDR2 YSLEER. The ends lost 1 base at V and 4 bases at J; junction bases unmatched: 10. CDR3 nucleotide sequence: TGCGCCAGCAGCCAAGGGAGTCGCGGGAGAAAATACAATGAGCAGTTCTTC. Protein product: CASSQGSRGRKYNEQFF.

This chain connects TRBV11-2 to TRBJ2-1, with 8 bases lining up with TRBD1. There are 16 residues in the CDR3. J gave up 8 bases and V 5 bases, and 14 bases lay outside the gene matches. The germline gives CDR1 SGHAT, CDR2 FQNNGV. The CDR3, as DNA: TGTGCCAGCAGCGACCAGGGCCGGACAGGGTTCGATGAGCAGTTCTTC. Translated, it gives CASSDQGRTGFDEQFF.

Details on this clone: At one end, the junction sequence differs from germline, possibly due to a read error. CDR3 loop: CASSFGQGDEKEDF. In DNA form, the CDR3 reads TGTGCCAGCAGTTTCGGACAGGGGGATGAGAAAGAGGACTTC. V is TRBV7-8 and J is TRBJ2-5; 10 nucleotides line up with TRBD1. The germline V gene encodes CDR1 SGHVS and CDR2 FQNEAQ. This CDR3 is 14 amino acids long.

V is TRBV5-5 and J is TRBJ2-3; a weak D match, TRBD2 (6 bases). This CDR3 is 16 amino acids long. V lost 5 bases, J lost 1 base, and 17 bases lay in between. Germline V lookup: CDR1 SGHKS, CDR2 YYEKEE (reference sequence). The CDR3 sequence: CASSTGRGRGTDTQYF. CDR3 DNA sequence: TGTGCCAGCAGTACGGGGCGGGGACGAGGCACAGATACGCAGTATTTT. Combining the CDR3 with reference TRBV5-5 and TRBJ2-3 gives the whole variable domain DAGVTQSPTHLIKTRGQQVTLRCSPISGHKSVSWYQQVLGQGPQFIFQYYEKEERGRGNFPDRFSARQFPNYSSELNVNALLLGDSALYLCASSTGRGRGTDTQYFGPGTRLTVL.

The rearrangement joins TRBV19 to TRBJ1-5; D is ambiguous. V gave up 6 bases and J gave up 0 bases, with 24 bases separating them. Germline CDR1 is LNHDA and CDR2 is SQIVND (reference sequence). The CDR3 covers 19 residues. CDR3 protein: CASRSEFGRAAYSNQPQHF. CDR3 nucleotide sequence: TGTGCCAGTAGATCCGAGTTCGGGCGCGCCGCCTATAGCAATCAGCCCCAGCATTTT. The complete variable domain, with remaining parts taken from reference TRBV19 and TRBJ1-5, reads DGGITQSPKYLFRKEGQNVTLSCEQNLNHDAMYWYRQDPGQGLRLIYYSQIVNDFQKGDIAEGYSVSREKKESFPLTVTSAQKNPTAFYLCASRSEFGRAAYSNQPQHFGDGTRLSIL.

V is TRBV6-1 and J is TRBJ2-3, with TRBD2 matching over 8 bases. CDR1 MNHNS and CDR2 SASEGT come from the germline V gene. The CDR3 is 15 amino acids. The trim removed 7 bases at V and 0 bases at J, leaving 6 bases unmatched. The DNA for the CDR3 is TGTGCCAGCAAGAGGCGGGAGGCTAGCACAGATACGCAGTATTTT. Its translation: CASKRREASTDTQYF.

The V call is TRBV29-1, the J call TRBJ1-2; possibly TRBD1 for D (5 bases). The germline V gene has CDR1 SQVTM and CDR2 ANQGSEA. The CDR3 contains 14 residues. Trimming removed 3 bases from V and 4 bases from J, with 15 bases in between. CDR3 sequence reads: CSVDSGDVGYGYTF. CDR3 nucleotide sequence: TGCAGCGTTGATTCGGGGGACGTTGGCTATGGCTACACCTTC.

The chain combines TRBV2 with TRBJ2-7; D remains ambiguous. In germline, CDR1 is SNHLY, CDR2 FYNNEI. Trimming took 7 bases from V and 12 from J, leaving 16 bases between them. This CDR3 comprises 11 residues. The CDR3 region is CASIGSTNRYF. CDR3 nucleotides: TGTGCCAGCATCGGTAGCACAAACCGGTACTTC.

This chain uses TRBV27 with TRBJ2-7; D remains ambiguous. CDR1 is MNHEY and CDR2 is SMNVEV in the germline V gene (reference sequence). The CDR3 totals 13 residues. Trimming took 4 bases from V and 5 from J, leaving 12 bases between them. The DNA for the CDR3 is TGTGCCAGCAGTTACCGGCGGCAGGACGAGCAGTACTTC. Translated: CASSYRRQDEQYF.

This chain links TRBV7-8 with TRBJ2-7; tentative D call: TRBD1 (5 bases). Trimming stripped 1 base from V and 4 bases from J, with 29 bases between. Germline V gene sequence: CDR1 SGHVS, CDR2 FQNEAQ. The CDR3 consists of 20 residues. The CDR3 loop is CASSLDGVLLTAGEGYEQYF. Here the CDR3 DNA reads TGTGCCAGCAGCTTAGACGGAGTACTTTTGACAGCCGGAGAAGGTTACGAGCAGTACTTC.

This sequence joins TRBV27 and TRBJ2-1; D perhaps matches TRBD1 (5 bases). Per germline, CDR1 MNHEY and CDR2 SMNVEV (reference sequence). The CDR3 runs to 15 residues. The V gene lost 3 bases and the J gene lost 0 bases, with 9 bases spanning the gap. CDR3 sequence: CASSFQGPSYNEQFF. The CDR3 nucleotides are TGTGCCAGCAGTTTCCAGGGTCCCTCCTACAATGAGCAGTTCTTC.

V gene TRBV4-3 combines with J gene TRBJ2-1; 12 bases fit TRBD2. From germline, CDR1 is LGHNA and CDR2 YSLEER. Trimming removed 1 base from V and 3 bases from J; junction bases left unmatched: 7. The CDR3 has 18 residues. CDR3 coding DNA: TGCGCCAGCAGCCAAGGACTAGCGGGAGATCCCTTCTACAATGAGCAGTTCTTC. Translation gives CASSQGLAGDPFYNEQFF.

The J gene is TRBJ1-1, the V gene TRBV10-3; D may be TRBD1 (6 bases). Germline CDR1 is ENHRY and CDR2 is SYGVKD. This CDR3 region has 16 residues. The ends were cut back, 0 bases at V and 3 bases at J, with 14 bases in the middle. DNA of the CDR3: TGTGCCATCAGTGAGTCGAAGGGGGGAGGGGACACTGAAGCTTTCTTT. Protein sequence: CAISESKGGGDTEAFF.

The chain carries TRBV19 and TRBJ1-2, with D perhaps TRBD1 (6 bases). The CDR3 spans 15 residues. Per the germline V gene, CDR1 is LNHDA and CDR2 is SQIVND (reference sequence). V lost 8 bases, J lost 4 bases, and 20 bases lay in between. CDR3 sequence reads: CASRGYRERSYGYTF. CDR3 coding DNA: TGTGCCAGTCGGGGGTACAGGGAGCGTAGCTATGGCTACACCTTC.

Details on this clone: The sample has other DNA sequences that encode this CDR3 too. CDR3 loop: CASSFRGESYEQYF. For the CDR3, the DNA is TGTGCCAGCAGTTTTAGGGGGGAGTCCTACGAGCAGTACTTC. This chain connects TRBV28 to TRBJ2-7, with D possibly being TRBD1 or TRBD2 (6 bases each). The CDR3 length is 14 residues. The V gene lost 3 bases and the J gene lost 1 base, with 10 bases spanning the gap. The germline V gene has CDR1 MDHEN and CDR2 SYDVKM. Based on the CDR3 plus reference TRBV28 and TRBJ2-7, the full variable domain is DVKVTQSSRYLVKRTGEKVFLECVQDMDHENMFWYRQDPGLGLRLIYFSYDVKMKEKGDIPEGYSVSREKKERFSLILESASTNQTSMYLCASSFRGESYEQYFGPGTRLTVT.

The rearrangement uses TRBV7-9 and TRBJ2-5; TRBD1 or TRBD2 may be the D gene (5 bases each). V was clipped by 5 bases and J by 0 bases, with 19 bases between them. The CDR3 runs to 17 residues. Germline-derived CDR1 and CDR2 are SEHNR and FQNEAQ (reference sequence). The DNA for the CDR3 is TGTGCCAGCAGCCTTAGTAGCTTGGGGGTTCACCAAGAGACCCAGTACTTC. Translated: CASSLSSLGVHQETQYF.

The J gene is TRBJ2-7, the V gene TRBV13; 12 nucleotides match TRBD1. V shed 1 base, J shed 7 bases, and the junction held 5 bases outside the gene matches. The V gene's germline CDR1 is PRHDT and CDR2 FYEKMQ (reference sequence). This CDR3 spans 15 amino acids. In nucleotides, the CDR3 is TGTGCCAGCAGCTTAGAGGGACAGGGGGCGGAAGAGCAGTACTTC. Its protein product is CASSLEGQGAEEQYF.

The V call is TRBV30, the J call TRBJ1-5; D might be TRBD1 (5 bases). CDR1 is GTSNPN and CDR2 is SVGIG in the germline V gene (reference sequence). This CDR3 is built from 16 residues. Between the trimmed V and J ends, which lost 3 bases and 0 bases, there was a span of 15 bases. The chain's CDR3 is CAWRPTPGLSNQPQHF. CDR3 bases: TGTGCCTGGAGGCCCACACCGGGACTTAGCAATCAGCCCCAGCATTTT.

For this clone: Different DNA sequences within this sample yield the same CDR3. The chain is built from TRBV10-2 and TRBJ2-7; no clear D gene. The V and J ends lost 2 bases and 5 bases respectively, with 4 bases between them. Germline assignment: CDR1 WSHSY and CDR2 SAAADI. The CDR3 consists of 11 residues. The CDR3 region is CASSEGNEQYF. In nucleotides, the CDR3 is TGCGCCAGCAGTGAGGGCAACGAGCAGTACTTC.

V is TRBV7-9 and J is TRBJ2-7; D may be TRBD1 or TRBD2 (5 bases each). Germline V gene lookup returns CDR1 SEHNR and CDR2 FQNEAQ (reference sequence). The CDR3 loop spans 15 amino acids. The V gene lost 2 bases and the J gene lost 2 bases, with 13 bases spanning the gap. Here the CDR3 reads CASSLIEGKAYEQYF. CDR3 bases: TGTGCCAGCAGCTTAATAGAGGGGAAGGCCTACGAGCAGTACTTC.

The CDR3 DNA reads as TGTGCCAGTACTGACAGTTACGAGCAGTACTTC. This sequence encodes CASTDSYEQYF. The rearrangement uses TRBV19 and TRBJ2-7; TRBD1 is a possible D gene (5 bases). The CDR3 runs 11 residues. From germline, CDR1 is LNHDA and CDR2 SQIVND (reference sequence). V dropped 7 bases and J dropped 4 bases, with 8 bases sitting between them.

V is TRBV6-5 and J is TRBJ2-5, with TRBD2 matching over 15 bases. The germline gives CDR1 MNHEY, CDR2 SVGAGI. V shed 4 bases and J 5 bases; nucleotides not matched to a gene: 5. The CDR3 loop spans 16 amino acids. CDR3 residues: CASSFGLAGGFETQYF. The CDR3 DNA follows: TGTGCCAGCAGTTTCGGACTAGCGGGAGGGTTTGAGACCCAGTACTTC.

The gene calls are TRBV5-4 and TRBJ1-5; D not resolved. The CDR3 totals 12 residues. Trimming cost V 7 bases and J 4 bases, with 9 bases left between them. Germline V gives CDR1 SGHNT, CDR2 YYREEE (reference sequence). CDR3 bases: TGTGCCAGCGGAGTCCCGAATCAGCCCCAGCATTTT. Translated: CASGVPNQPQHF. Full variable domain (remainder filled in from reference TRBV5-4 and TRBJ1-5): ETGVTQSPTHLIKTRGQQVTLRCSSQSGHNTVSWYQQALGQGPQFIFQYYREEENGRGNFPPRFSGLQFPNYSSELNVNALELDDSALYLCASGVPNQPQHFGDGTRLSIL.

This chain uses TRBV11-3 with TRBJ2-1; D is unresolved. The V end was cut by 2 bases, the J end by 6 bases, with 8 bases between. Germline CDR1 SGHNT, CDR2 YENEEA. The CDR3 loop spans 13 amino acids. The CDR3 DNA reads as TGTGCCAGCAGCTTACGCCACCTCAATGAGCAGTTCTTC. It encodes CASSLRHLNEQFF.

V usage is TRBV5-4 and J usage is TRBJ2-5; 12 positions agree with TRBD2. The CDR3 has 17 residues. Per germline, CDR1 SGHNT and CDR2 YYREEE (reference sequence). After removal of 0 bases from V and 5 bases from J, the junction contained 8 bases not matched to a gene. CDR3 in amino acids: CASSLALAGGPWETQYF. CDR3 DNA: TGTGCCAGCAGCTTGGCCCTAGCGGGAGGGCCTTGGGAGACCCAGTACTTC.

The chain has TRBV19 and TRBJ1-5; D is unclear. CDR1 and CDR2 from the germline V gene are LNHDA and SQIVND (reference sequence). This CDR3 has 15 residues. The V end was cut by 6 bases, the J end by 2 bases, with 14 bases between. CDR3 in amino acids: CASSDVGMGNQPQHF. CDR3 sequence (DNA): TGTGCCAGTAGCGACGTTGGGATGGGCAATCAGCCCCAGCATTTT. The full variable domain, completed using reference TRBV19 and TRBJ1-5, is DGGITQSPKYLFRKEGQNVTLSCEQNLNHDAMYWYRQDPGQGLRLIYYSQIVNDFQKGDIAEGYSVSREKKESFPLTVTSAQKNPTAFYLCASSDVGMGNQPQHFGDGTRLSIL.

The V call is TRBV18, the J call TRBJ2-1; D uncertain. Germline V CDR1 and CDR2: KGHSH, LQKENI. V gave up 4 bases and J gave up 3 bases, with 10 bases separating them. The CDR3 runs 14 residues. The chain's CDR3 is CASSQATGYNEQFF. CDR3 DNA sequence: TGTGCCAGCTCACAAGCGACGGGCTACAATGAGCAGTTCTTC. Full variable domain (missing parts from reference TRBV18 and TRBJ2-1): NAGVMQNPRHLVRRRGQEARLRCSPMKGHSHVYWYRQLPEEGLKFMVYLQKENIIDESGMPKERFSAEFPKEGPSILRIQQVVRGDSAAYFCASSQATGYNEQFFGPGTRLTVL.

The chain employs TRBV9 and TRBJ2-7; the match to TRBD2 covers 10 bases. The CDR3 contains 16 residues. Germline loops: CDR1 SGDLS, CDR2 YYNGEE. The V segment lost 3 bases and the J segment 9 bases; nucleotides outside the gene matches: 15. The CDR3 protein is CASSAEAGGGFGGQYF. The CDR3 nucleotides read TGTGCCAGCAGCGCCGAAGCGGGAGGGGGCTTCGGGGGGCAGTACTTC.

This clone occurred once. This may arise from a read error, as a much more abundant clone is one base away. The J gene is TRBJ2-7, the V gene TRBV16; 8 bases match TRBD1. CDR3 size: 15 residues. The V gene's germline CDR1 is KGHSY and CDR2 FQNENV. The junction had 5 bases not matched to a gene; V was cut back by 0 bases and J by 4 bases. CDR3 nucleotides: TGTGCCAGCAGCCAATCAGTGAGACAGGGGTACGAGCAGTACTTC. This translates into CASSQSVRQGYEQYF.

The chain employs TRBV4-1 and TRBJ2-7; 13 bases are shared with TRBD2. The trim removed 5 bases at V and 3 bases at J, leaving 13 bases unmatched. The CDR3 extends over 18 amino acids. Germline V gene sequence: CDR1 MGHRA, CDR2 YSYEKL. The CDR3 DNA is TGCGCCAGCAGCTGGGGACTAGCGGGACGACCATTGGACTACGAGCAGTACTTC. Translation gives CASSWGLAGRPLDYEQYF.

J is TRBJ2-1 and V is TRBV27; D is uncertain. The CDR3 loop spans 13 amino acids. Germline V CDR1 and CDR2: MNHEY, SMNVEV (reference sequence). The V end lost 0 bases, the J end lost 5 bases, and 5 bases lay between the germline ends. The CDR3 reads CASSLSYHNEQFF. The CDR3 DNA reads as TGTGCCAGCAGTTTATCGTATCACAATGAGCAGTTCTTC.